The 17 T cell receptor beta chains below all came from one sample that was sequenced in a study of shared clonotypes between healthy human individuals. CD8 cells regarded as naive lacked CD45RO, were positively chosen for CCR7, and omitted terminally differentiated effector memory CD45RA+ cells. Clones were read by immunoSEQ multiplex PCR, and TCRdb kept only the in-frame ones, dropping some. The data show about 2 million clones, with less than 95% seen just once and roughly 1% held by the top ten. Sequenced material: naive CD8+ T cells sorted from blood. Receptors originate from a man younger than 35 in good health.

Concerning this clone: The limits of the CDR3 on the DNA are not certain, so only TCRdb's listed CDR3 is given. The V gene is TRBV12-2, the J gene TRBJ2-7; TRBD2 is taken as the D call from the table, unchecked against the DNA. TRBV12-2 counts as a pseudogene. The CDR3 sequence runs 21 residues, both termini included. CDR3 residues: CASRLSRLAIPTSSTSGRKYF.

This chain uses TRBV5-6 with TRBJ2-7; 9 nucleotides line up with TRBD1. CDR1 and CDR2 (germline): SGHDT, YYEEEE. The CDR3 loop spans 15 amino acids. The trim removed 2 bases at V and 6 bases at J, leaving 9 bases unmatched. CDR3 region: CASSFQDGTGSEQYF. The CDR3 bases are TGTGCCAGCAGCTTCCAAGATGGGACAGGGTCCGAGCAGTACTTC.

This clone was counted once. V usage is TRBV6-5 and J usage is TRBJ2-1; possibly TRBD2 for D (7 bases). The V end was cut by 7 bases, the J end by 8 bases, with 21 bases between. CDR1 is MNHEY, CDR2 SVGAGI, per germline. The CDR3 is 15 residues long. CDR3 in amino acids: CASNSPPGGGDEQFF. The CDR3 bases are TGTGCCAGCAACTCTCCTCCTGGAGGGGGGGATGAGCAGTTCTTC.

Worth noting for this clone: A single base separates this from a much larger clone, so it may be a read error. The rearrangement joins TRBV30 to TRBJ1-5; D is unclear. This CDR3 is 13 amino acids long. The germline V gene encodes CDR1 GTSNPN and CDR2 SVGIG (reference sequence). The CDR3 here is CARSAGYNQPQHF. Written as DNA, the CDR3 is TGTGCCCGGAGTGCCGGGTACAATCAGCCCCAGCATTTT.

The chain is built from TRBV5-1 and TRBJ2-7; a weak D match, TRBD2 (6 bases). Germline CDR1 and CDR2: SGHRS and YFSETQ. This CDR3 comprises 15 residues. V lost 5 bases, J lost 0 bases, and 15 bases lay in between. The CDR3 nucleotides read TGCGCCAGCAGTTGGAGCGGGTTAAGCTCCTACGAGCAGTACTTC. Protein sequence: CASSWSGLSSYEQYF.

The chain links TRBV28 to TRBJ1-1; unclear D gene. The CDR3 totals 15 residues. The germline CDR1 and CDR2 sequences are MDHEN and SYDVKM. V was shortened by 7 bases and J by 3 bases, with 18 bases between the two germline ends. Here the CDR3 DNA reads TGTGCCAGCACTCGGGCGTTCGGGGTCGACACTGAAGCTTTCTTT. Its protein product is CASTRAFGVDTEAFF. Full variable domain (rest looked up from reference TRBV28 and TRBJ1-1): DVKVTQSSRYLVKRTGEKVFLECVQDMDHENMFWYRQDPGLGLRLIYFSYDVKMKEKGDIPEGYSVSREKKERFSLILESASTNQTSMYLCASTRAFGVDTEAFFGQGTRLTVV.

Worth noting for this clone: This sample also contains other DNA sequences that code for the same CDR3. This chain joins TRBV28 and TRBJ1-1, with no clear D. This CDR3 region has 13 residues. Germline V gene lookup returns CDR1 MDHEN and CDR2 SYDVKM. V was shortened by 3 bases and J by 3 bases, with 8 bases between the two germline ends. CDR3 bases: TGTGCCAGCAGTTTTCGGCCGGACACTGAAGCTTTCTTT. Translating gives CASSFRPDTEAFF.

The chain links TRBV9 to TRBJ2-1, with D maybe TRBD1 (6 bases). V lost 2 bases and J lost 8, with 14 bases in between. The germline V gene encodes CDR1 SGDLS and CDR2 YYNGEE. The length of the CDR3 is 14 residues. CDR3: CASSVGPGGDEQFF. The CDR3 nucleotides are TGTGCCAGCAGCGTCGGACCTGGGGGCGATGAGCAGTTCTTC.

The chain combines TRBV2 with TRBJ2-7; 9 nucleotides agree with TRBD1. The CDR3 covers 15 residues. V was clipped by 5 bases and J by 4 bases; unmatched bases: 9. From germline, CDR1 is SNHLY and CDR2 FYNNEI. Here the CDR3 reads CASSFSRDRAYEQYF. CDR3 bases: TGTGCCAGCAGTTTTTCACGGGACAGGGCTTACGAGCAGTACTTC.

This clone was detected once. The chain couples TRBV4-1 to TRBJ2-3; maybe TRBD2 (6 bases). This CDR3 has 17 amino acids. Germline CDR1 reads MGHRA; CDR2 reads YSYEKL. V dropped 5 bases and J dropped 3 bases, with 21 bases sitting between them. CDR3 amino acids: CASSIGGRTGPTDTQYF. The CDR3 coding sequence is TGCGCCAGCAGCATAGGAGGGCGTACGGGCCCAACAGATACGCAGTATTTT.

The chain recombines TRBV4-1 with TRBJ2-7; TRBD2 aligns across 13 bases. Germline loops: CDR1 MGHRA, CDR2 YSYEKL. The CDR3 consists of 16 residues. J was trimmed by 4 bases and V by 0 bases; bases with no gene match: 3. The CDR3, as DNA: TGCGCCAGCAGCCAAGAGACTAGCGGGGGGTGGTACGAGCAGTACTTC. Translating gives CASSQETSGGWYEQYF.

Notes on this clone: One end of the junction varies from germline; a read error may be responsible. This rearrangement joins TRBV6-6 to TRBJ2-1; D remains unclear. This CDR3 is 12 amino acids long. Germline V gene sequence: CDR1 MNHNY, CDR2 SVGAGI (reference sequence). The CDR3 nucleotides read TGTGCCAGCAGTTACTCCGACCTGTTTTTTGTCTTC. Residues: CASSYSDLFFVF.

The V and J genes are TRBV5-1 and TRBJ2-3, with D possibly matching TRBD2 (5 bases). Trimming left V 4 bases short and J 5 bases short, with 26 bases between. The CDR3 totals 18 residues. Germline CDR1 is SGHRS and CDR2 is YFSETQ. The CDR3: CASSPLVVPGSWLDTQYF. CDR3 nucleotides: TGCGCCAGCAGCCCGCTAGTGGTACCGGGGAGCTGGTTAGATACGCAGTATTTT.

Here the CDR3 reads CSVYTGTEYGYTF. The CDR3 nucleotides are TGCAGCGTTTATACAGGGACTGAGTATGGCTACACCTTC. The V call is TRBV29-1, the J call TRBJ1-2, with D maybe TRBD1 (6 bases). Per germline, CDR1 SQVTM and CDR2 ANQGSEA. V was shortened by 5 bases and J by 5 bases, with 15 bases between the two germline ends. CDR3 length: 13 residues.

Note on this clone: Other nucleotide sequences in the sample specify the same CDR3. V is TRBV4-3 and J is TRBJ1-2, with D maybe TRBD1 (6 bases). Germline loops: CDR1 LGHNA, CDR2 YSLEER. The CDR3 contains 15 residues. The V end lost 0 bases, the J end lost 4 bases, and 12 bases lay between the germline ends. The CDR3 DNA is TGCGCCAGCAGCCAAGACCTAACAGGGACCTATGGCTACACCTTC. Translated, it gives CASSQDLTGTYGYTF.

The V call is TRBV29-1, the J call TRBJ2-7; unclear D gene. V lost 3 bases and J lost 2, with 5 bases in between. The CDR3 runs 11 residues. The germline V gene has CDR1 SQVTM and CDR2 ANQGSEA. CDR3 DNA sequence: TGCAGCGTTGACACCACCTACGAGCAGTACTTC. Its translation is CSVDTTYEQYF.

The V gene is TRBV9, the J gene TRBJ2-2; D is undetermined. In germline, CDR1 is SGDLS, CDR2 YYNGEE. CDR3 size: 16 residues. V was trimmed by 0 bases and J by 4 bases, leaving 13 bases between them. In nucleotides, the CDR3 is TGTGCCAGCAGCGTAGGGTCCAGCGAGTCCACCGGGGAGCTGTTTTTT. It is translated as CASSVGSSESTGELFF.